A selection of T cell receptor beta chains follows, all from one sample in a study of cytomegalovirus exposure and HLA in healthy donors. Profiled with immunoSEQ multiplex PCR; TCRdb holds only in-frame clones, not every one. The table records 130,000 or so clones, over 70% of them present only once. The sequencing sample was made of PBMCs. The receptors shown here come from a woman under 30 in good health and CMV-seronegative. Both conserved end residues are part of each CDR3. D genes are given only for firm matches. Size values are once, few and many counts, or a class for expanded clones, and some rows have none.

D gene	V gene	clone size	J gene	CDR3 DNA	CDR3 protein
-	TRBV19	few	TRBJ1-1	TGTGCCAGCCGCAGGGCGGGACCGGACACTGAAGCTTTCTTT	CASRRAGPDTEAFF
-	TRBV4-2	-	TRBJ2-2	TGTGCCAGCAGCCAAGACGTCACCGGGGAGCTGTTTTTT	CASSQDVTGELFF
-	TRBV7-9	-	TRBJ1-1	TGTGCCAGCAGCCCGAGGGCGAAGCTGAACACTGAAGCTTTCTTT	CASSPRAKLNTEAFF
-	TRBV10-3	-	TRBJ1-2	TGTGCCATCACGACTCCGGGGAACTATGGCTACACCTTC	CAITTPGNYGYTF
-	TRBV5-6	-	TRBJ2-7	TGTGCCAGCAGCCTTAGGACTTTACCCCCAACCTACGAGCAGTACTTC	CASSLRTLPPTYEQYF
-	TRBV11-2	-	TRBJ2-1	TGTGCCAGCAGCTTAGCAGGGTCCAATGAGCAGTTCTTC	CASSLAGSNEQFF
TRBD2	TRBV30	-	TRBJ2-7	TGTGCCGCAGGGCTAGCGGGAGCTGGGCTTGTCGACGAGCAGTACTTC	CAAGLAGAGLVDEQYF
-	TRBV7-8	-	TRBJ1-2	TGTGCCAGCAGCCGGCTAGAGTTTCTAGGTGGCTACACCTTC	CASSRLEFLGGYTF
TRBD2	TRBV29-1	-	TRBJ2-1	TGCAGCGTCCTCCGTCGAGCGGGAGTTAGCTACAATGAGCAGTTCTTC	CSVLRRAGVSYNEQFF
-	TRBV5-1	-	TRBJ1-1	TGCGCCAGCAGCCTACCGGGCACTGAAGCTTTCTTT	CASSLPGTEAFF
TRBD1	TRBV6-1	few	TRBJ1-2	TGTGCCAGCAGTGACGGACAGGAGGCGGGTGGCTACACCTTC	CASSDGQEAGGYTF
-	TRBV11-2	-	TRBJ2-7	TGTGCCAGCAGCTTAGATGCTTCAGGGGCCCCCGAGCACTTC	CASSLDASGAPEHF
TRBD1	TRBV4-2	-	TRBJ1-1	TGTGCCAGCAGCCAACCACAGGGGGCGACTGAAGCTTTCTTT	CASSQPQGATEAFF
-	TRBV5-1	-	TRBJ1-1	TGCGCCAGCGCCGCTTTCGGTGAGGGGAACACTGAAGCTTTCTTT	CASAAFGEGNTEAFF
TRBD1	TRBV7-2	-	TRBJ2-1	TGTGCCAGCAGCTTAGGGACAGGGATCAACAATGAGCAGTTCTTC	CASSLGTGINNEQFF
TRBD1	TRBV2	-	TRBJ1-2	TGTGCCAGAGGTACAGGGGCGAGAAATGGCTACACCTTC	CARGTGARNGYTF
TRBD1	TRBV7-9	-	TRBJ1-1	TGTGCCAGCAGCTTAGACAGGGGGCTCTACGGTGATTTCTTT	CASSLDRGLYGDFF
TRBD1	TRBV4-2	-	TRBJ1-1	TGTGCCAGCAGCCAAGGGGTTTCGACAGGGGGGAGAAACACTGAAGCTTTCTTT	CASSQGVSTGGRNTEAFF
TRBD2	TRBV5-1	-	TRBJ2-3	TGCGCCAGCAGCTTGGACCTAGCGGGAGGGCCTGCAGATACGCAGTATTTT	CASSLDLAGGPADTQYF
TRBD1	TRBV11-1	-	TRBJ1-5	TGTGCCAGCCCACTCGACAGGGGTGCCCTTGGGGGCAATCAGCCCCAGCATTTT	CASPLDRGALGGNQPQHF
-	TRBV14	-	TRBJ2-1	TGTGCCAGCAGCTGGGCGGGCCTCTATCATGAGCAGTTCTTC	CASSWAGLYHEQFF
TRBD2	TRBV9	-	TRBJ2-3	TGTGCCAGCAGCGTAGGGCCTAGCGGGAGGCTGGATACGCAGTATTTT	CASSVGPSGRLDTQYF
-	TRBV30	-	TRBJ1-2	TGTGCCTGGAGTGATATAGCCCTTCACTATGGCTACACCTTC	CAWSDIALHYGYTF
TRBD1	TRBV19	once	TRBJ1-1	TGTGCCAGTAGTACCGGACAGGGCGGGGCCACTGAAGCTTTCTTT	CASSTGQGGATEAFF
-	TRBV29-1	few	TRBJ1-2	TGCAGCGTTGAAGAAACTGGAGATAGCGGCTACACCTTC	CSVEETGDSGYTF
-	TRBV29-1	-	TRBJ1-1	TGCAGCGTTGTTGGGCCAGATGCTGAAGCTTTCTTT	CSVVGPDAEAFF
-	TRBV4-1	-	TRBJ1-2	TGCGCCAGCACCCCAGTCATGGACAGCAACTATGGCTACACCTTC	CASTPVMDSNYGYTF
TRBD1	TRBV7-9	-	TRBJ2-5	TGTGCCAGCAGCTACATTGGACAGGGAAGTGAGCAGTACTTC	CASSYIGQGSEQYF
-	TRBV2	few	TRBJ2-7	TGTGCCAGCAGTGACCCAGGGGGGCTAGCCTCCTACGAGCAGTACTTC	CASSDPGGLASYEQYF
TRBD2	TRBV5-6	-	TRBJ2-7	TGTGCCAGCAGCCCTAGGGGAGCGGGAGGTCCTCACGAGCAGTACTTC	CASSPRGAGGPHEQYF
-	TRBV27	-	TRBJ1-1	TGTGCCAGCAGAAGGGGAAACACTGAAGCTTTCTTT	CASRRGNTEAFF
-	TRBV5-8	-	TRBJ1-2	TGTGCCAGCAGCTTGAACAGGGAGAGGGATGGCTACACCTTC	CASSLNRERDGYTF
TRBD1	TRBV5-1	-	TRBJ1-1	TGCGCCAGCAGCTTGTTCGACAGGGCTACTGAAGCTTTCTTT	CASSLFDRATEAFF
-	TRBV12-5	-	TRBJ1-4	TGTGCTAGTGGTTTTGGAGGGAAGGGAGAAAAACTGTTTTTT	CASGFGGKGEKLFF
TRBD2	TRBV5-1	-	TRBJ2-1	TGCGCCAGCAGCCCAGGGGTAGCGGGAGGAGTTGAGCAGTTCTTC	CASSPGVAGGVEQFF
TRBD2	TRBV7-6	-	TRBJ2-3	TGTGCCAGCAGCTCTAGGGAATTGGGACTAGCGGCCCCAGATACGCAGTATTTT	CASSSRELGLAAPDTQYF
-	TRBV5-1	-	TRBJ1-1	TGCGCCAGCAGCCCACCGGGGGGGGCAGAAGAAGCTTTCTTT	CASSPPGGAEEAFF
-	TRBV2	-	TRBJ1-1	TGTGCCAGCCGGAGATGGGGCTCCTCCTTTATGAACACTGAAGCTTTCTTT	CASRRWGSSFMNTEAFF
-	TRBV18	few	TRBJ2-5	TGTGCCAGCTCATCAACCCCGCGGGAGACCCAGTACTTC	CASSSTPRETQYF
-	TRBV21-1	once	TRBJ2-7	TGTGCCAGCACTCCCCGGGGTCCCTACGAGCAGTACTTC	CASTPRGPYEQYF
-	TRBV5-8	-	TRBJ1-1	TGTGCCAGCAGCTTGCGAGGGAGGGGGAGGACTGAAGCTTTCTTT	CASSLRGRGRTEAFF
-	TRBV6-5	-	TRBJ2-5	TGTGCCAGCAGTTACTCGGCAGGGGTAGGGGAGACCCAGTACTTC	CASSYSAGVGETQYF
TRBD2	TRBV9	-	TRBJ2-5	TGTGCCAGCAGCCCCGGACTAGCGGGAGGGGGTGAGCAGTACTTC	CASSPGLAGGGEQYF
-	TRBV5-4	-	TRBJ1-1	TGTGCCAGCAGCTTAAGCGCAGATGAAGCTTTCTTT	CASSLSADEAFF
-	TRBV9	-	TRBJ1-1	TGTGCCAGCAGCGCCCGGGACCCTAGCGCTGAAGCTTTCTTT	CASSARDPSAEAFF
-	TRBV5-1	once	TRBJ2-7	TGCGCCAGCAACTTGGGCGGATCGGGCTACGAGCAGTACTTC	CASNLGGSGYEQYF
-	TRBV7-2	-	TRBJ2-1	TGTGCCAGCAGCTTAGCGGGAGTAGCAAATGAGCAGTTCTTC	CASSLAGVANEQFF
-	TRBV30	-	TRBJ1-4	TGTGCCTGGAGGACACGCCGAACTAATGAAAAACTGTTTTTT	CAWRTRRTNEKLFF
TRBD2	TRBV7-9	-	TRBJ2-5	TGTGCCAGCAGCTTATTTTCATTGCGCGGGAGGGTAGGGGAGACCCAGTACTTC	CASSLFSLRGRVGETQYF
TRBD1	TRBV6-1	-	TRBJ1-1	TGTGCCAGCAGTGGGGACAGGGGGCTCACTGAAGCTTTCTTT	CASSGDRGLTEAFF
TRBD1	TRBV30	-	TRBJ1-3	TGTGCCTGCGCCGGGACAGGGGTGGGAAACACCATATATTTT	CACAGTGVGNTIYF
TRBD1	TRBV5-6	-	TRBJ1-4	TGTGCCAGCAGCTTGGGCAGGGGGCGCTTGATTGAGGAAAAACTGTTTTTT	CASSLGRGRLIEEKLFF
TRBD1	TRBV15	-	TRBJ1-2	TGTGCCACCAGCACCATGGTCGGGGACAGATTTTTC	CATSTMVGDRFF
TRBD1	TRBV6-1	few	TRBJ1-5	TGTGCCAGCAGTGGGACAGGTCCAAAGATGCATTTT	CASSGTGPKMHF
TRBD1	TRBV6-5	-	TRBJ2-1	TGTGCCAGCAGACAGGGGTCCTACAATGAGCAGTTCTTC	CASRQGSYNEQFF
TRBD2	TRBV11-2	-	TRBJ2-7	TGTGCCAGCAGCCCCGGGACTAGCGGGATCCCCAACTACGAGCAGTACTTC	CASSPGTSGIPNYEQYF
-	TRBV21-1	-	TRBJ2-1	TGTGCCAGCAGCAAAATCAGGGAATGTTCCTACAATGAGCAGTTCTTC	CASSKIRECSYNEQFF
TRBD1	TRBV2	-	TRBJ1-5	TGTGCCAGCGGCAAGGACAGGGGCAATCAGCCCCAGCATTTT	CASGKDRGNQPQHF
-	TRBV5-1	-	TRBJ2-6	TGCGCCAGCAGCTTGGCAGGGTCTGGGGCCAACGTCCTGACTTTC	CASSLAGSGANVLTF